These T cell receptor beta chains were read from a single sample in a study of T cell changes during pregnancy in multiple sclerosis. Using immunoSEQ multiplex PCR, the repertoire was profiled, and TCRdb retains in-frame clones only, with some absent. Counted here are approximately 44,000 clones, 85% to 95% occurring once; the ten biggest clones make up over 6.5%. The sample was CD8+ T cells from peripheral blood mononuclear cells, taken in the third trimester of pregnancy. All receptors derive from a female donor with multiple sclerosis, enrolled in a pregnancy study. Both conserved end residues are part of each CDR3. Fields, in order: J gene, V gene, D gene, clone size, CDR3 protein, CDR3 DNA. A D gene is named only where the DNA matches it firmly. The size entry is marked missing in some rows and otherwise reads once, few, many or a size class.

j_gene: TRBJ2-3
v_gene: TRBV7-9
d_gene: TRBD2
abundance: NA
CDR3aa: CASSHWTSGVSADTQYF
CDR3nt: TGTGCCAGCAGTCATTGGACTAGCGGGGTCTCCGCCGATACGCAGTATTTT

j_gene: TRBJ2-7
v_gene: TRBV4-1
d_gene: TRBD2
abundance: once
CDR3aa: CASSQPPSGGAHEQYF
CDR3nt: TGCGCCAGCAGCCAACCTCCTAGCGGGGGGGCCCACGAGCAGTACTTC

j_gene: TRBJ2-7
v_gene: TRBV2
d_gene: NA
abundance: NA
CDR3aa: CASSEGATYEQYF
CDR3nt: TGTGCCAGCAGTGAAGGGGCTACCTACGAGCAGTACTTC

j_gene: TRBJ2-3
v_gene: TRBV4-3
d_gene: TRBD1
abundance: NA
CDR3aa: CASSQEIGTGSVDADTQYF
CDR3nt: TGCGCCAGCAGCCAAGAGATCGGGACAGGGAGTGTAGATGCAGATACGCAGTATTTT

j_gene: TRBJ1-5
v_gene: TRBV6-5
d_gene: TRBD1
abundance: NA
CDR3aa: CASSGTGGDNQPQHF
CDR3nt: TGTGCCAGCAGTGGGACAGGAGGGGACAATCAGCCCCAGCATTTT

j_gene: TRBJ1-5
v_gene: TRBV28
d_gene: NA
abundance: NA
CDR3aa: CASSLQESDQPQHF
CDR3nt: TGTGCCAGCAGTTTACAAGAGTCCGATCAGCCCCAGCATTTT

j_gene: TRBJ2-7
v_gene: TRBV21-1
d_gene: NA
abundance: NA
CDR3aa: CASIIVGPDFYEQYF
CDR3nt: TGTGCCAGCATAATTGTCGGACCGGACTTCTACGAGCAGTACTTC

j_gene: TRBJ1-1
v_gene: TRBV2
d_gene: NA
abundance: few
CDR3aa: CASSRAKATEAFF
CDR3nt: TGTGCCAGCAGCCGCGCCAAAGCCACTGAAGCTTTCTTT

j_gene: TRBJ1-2
v_gene: TRBV19
d_gene: TRBD1
abundance: NA
CDR3aa: CASRDRGPFYGYTF
CDR3nt: TGTGCCAGTAGGGACAGGGGGCCCTTCTATGGCTACACCTTC

j_gene: TRBJ2-2
v_gene: TRBV5-8
d_gene: NA
abundance: once
CDR3aa: CASSPRPETGNTGELFF
CDR3nt: TGTGCCAGCAGCCCCCGCCCCGAAACAGGGAACACCGGGGAGCTGTTTTTT

j_gene: TRBJ2-7
v_gene: TRBV15
d_gene: NA
abundance: NA
CDR3aa: CATSRDTSYEQYF
CDR3nt: TGTGCCACCAGCAGGGACACCTCCTACGAGCAGTACTTC

j_gene: TRBJ2-7
v_gene: TRBV14
d_gene: TRBD1
abundance: NA
CDR3aa: CASSPQDRGGYEQYF
CDR3nt: TGTGCCAGCAGCCCTCAAGACAGGGGAGGCTACGAGCAGTACTTC

j_gene: TRBJ2-5
v_gene: TRBV9
d_gene: NA
abundance: NA
CDR3aa: CASSLWGGGETQYF
CDR3nt: TGTGCCAGCTCCCTTTGGGGAGGGGGGGAGACCCAGTACTTC

j_gene: TRBJ1-1
v_gene: TRBV10-1
d_gene: NA
abundance: NA
CDR3aa: CASSRTGEGCVHTEAFF
CDR3nt: TGCGCCAGCAGTAGGACGGGGGAAGGATGTGTCCACACTGAAGCTTTCTTT

j_gene: TRBJ2-3
v_gene: TRBV11-2
d_gene: TRBD2
abundance: NA
CDR3aa: CASSWTSGADTQYF
CDR3nt: TGTGCCAGCAGCTGGACTAGCGGGGCAGATACGCAGTATTTT

j_gene: TRBJ2-1
v_gene: TRBV30
d_gene: TRBD2
abundance: NA
CDR3aa: CAWNLAGANNEQFF
CDR3nt: TGTGCCTGGAACCTAGCGGGAGCTAACAATGAGCAGTTCTTC

j_gene: TRBJ2-1
v_gene: TRBV6-1
d_gene: TRBD2
abundance: NA
CDR3aa: CASSGSSGSYNEQFF
CDR3nt: TGTGCCAGCAGTGGCTCTAGCGGGAGCTACAATGAGCAGTTCTTC

j_gene: TRBJ2-1
v_gene: TRBV27
d_gene: TRBD2
abundance: NA
CDR3aa: CASSSLAGGLNNEQFF
CDR3nt: TGTGCCAGCAGTTCGTTAGCGGGAGGGCTAAACAATGAGCAGTTCTTC

j_gene: TRBJ1-1
v_gene: TRBV30
d_gene: NA
abundance: few
CDR3aa: CAWSVGQDFEAFF
CDR3nt: TGTGCCTGGAGTGTAGGGCAGGACTTTGAAGCTTTCTTT

j_gene: TRBJ2-1
v_gene: TRBV19
d_gene: TRBD2
abundance: NA
CDR3aa: CASEERGGYNEQFF
CDR3nt: TGTGCCAGTGAAGAGCGGGGGGGATACAATGAGCAGTTCTTC

j_gene: TRBJ2-2
v_gene: TRBV11-2
d_gene: TRBD1
abundance: NA
CDR3aa: CASSLGGNRGRTGELFF
CDR3nt: TGTGCCAGCAGCTTAGGGGGGAACAGGGGGCGCACCGGGGAGCTGTTTTTT

j_gene: TRBJ2-1
v_gene: TRBV7-8
d_gene: NA
abundance: NA
CDR3aa: CASSLDNRDNEQFF
CDR3nt: TGTGCCAGCAGCTTAGACAACAGGGACAATGAGCAGTTCTTC

j_gene: TRBJ2-7
v_gene: TRBV6-6
d_gene: NA
abundance: NA
CDR3aa: CASSYSTDSYEQYF
CDR3nt: TGTGCCAGCAGTTACTCGACTGACTCCTACGAGCAGTACTTC

j_gene: TRBJ2-2
v_gene: TRBV19
d_gene: TRBD1
abundance: NA
CDR3aa: CASSAIRDRGPTGELFF
CDR3nt: TGTGCCAGTAGTGCGATTCGGGACAGGGGTCCCACCGGGGAGCTGTTTTTT

j_gene: TRBJ2-2
v_gene: TRBV27
d_gene: TRBD1
abundance: NA
CDR3aa: CASKGTGRTGELFF
CDR3nt: TGTGCCAGCAAAGGGACAGGACGCACCGGGGAGCTGTTTTTT

j_gene: TRBJ2-2
v_gene: TRBV7-9
d_gene: TRBD1
abundance: NA
CDR3aa: CATSRRTGADGELFF
CDR3nt: TGTGCCACATCACGAAGGACAGGGGCGGACGGGGAGCTGTTTTTT

j_gene: TRBJ2-7
v_gene: TRBV27
d_gene: TRBD2
abundance: once
CDR3aa: CASSFTGRAGEQYF
CDR3nt: TGTGCCAGCAGTTTCACCGGGAGGGCTGGCGAGCAGTACTTC

j_gene: TRBJ2-1
v_gene: TRBV11-3
d_gene: TRBD2
abundance: NA
CDR3aa: CATEPTSGNNNEQFF
CDR3nt: TGTGCCACCGAACCGACTAGCGGTAATAACAATGAGCAGTTCTTC

j_gene: TRBJ1-6
v_gene: TRBV23-1
d_gene: NA
abundance: NA
CDR3aa: CASSQSYPGRNAGNSPLHF
CDR3nt: TGCGCCAGCAGTCAATCGTATCCGGGGAGGAACGCGGGCAATTCACCCCTCCACTTT

j_gene: TRBJ2-1
v_gene: TRBV4-1
d_gene: TRBD2
abundance: NA
CDR3aa: CASSPLGTSGIAGSEQFF
CDR3nt: TGCGCCAGCAGCCCATTGGGGACTAGCGGGATCGCTGGGAGTGAGCAGTTCTTC

j_gene: TRBJ2-7
v_gene: TRBV13
d_gene: TRBD1
abundance: once
CDR3aa: CASSPEGAEQYF
CDR3nt: TGTGCCAGCAGCCCAGAGGGGGCCGAGCAGTACTTC

j_gene: TRBJ1-4
v_gene: TRBV19
d_gene: TRBD1
abundance: NA
CDR3aa: CASSFRDSNEKLFF
CDR3nt: TGTGCCAGTAGTTTCCGGGACAGCAATGAAAAACTGTTTTTT

j_gene: TRBJ2-7
v_gene: TRBV25-1
d_gene: NA
abundance: NA
CDR3aa: CASSESRYEQYF
CDR3nt: TGTGCCAGCAGTGAATCTAGGTACGAGCAGTACTTC

j_gene: TRBJ2-7
v_gene: TRBV27
d_gene: NA
abundance: NA
CDR3aa: CASVGAESYEQYF
CDR3nt: TGTGCCAGCGTAGGGGCAGAATCCTACGAGCAGTACTTC

j_gene: TRBJ2-7
v_gene: TRBV2
d_gene: TRBD2
abundance: NA
CDR3aa: CASSDSTSGHHEQYF
CDR3nt: TGTGCCAGCAGCGACAGTACTAGCGGGCACCACGAGCAGTACTTC

j_gene: TRBJ2-5
v_gene: TRBV4-3
d_gene: TRBD2
abundance: NA
CDR3aa: CASSQDSLAGVETQYF
CDR3nt: TGCGCCAGCAGCCAAGATAGTCTAGCGGGGGTAGAGACCCAGTACTTC

j_gene: TRBJ2-1
v_gene: TRBV15
d_gene: NA
abundance: NA
CDR3aa: CATSRDRNSYNEQFF
CDR3nt: TGTGCCACCAGCAGAGATCGGAACAGCTACAATGAGCAGTTCTTC

j_gene: TRBJ1-1
v_gene: TRBV4-3
d_gene: NA
abundance: NA
CDR3aa: CASSRTSAGATEAFF
CDR3nt: TGCGCCAGCAGCCGCACATCGGCGGGGGCCACTGAAGCTTTCTTT